Shown below are 17 T cell receptor beta chains from a single sample sequenced in a study of cytomegalovirus exposure and HLA in healthy donors. The PCR ran on 60 Vbeta and 13 Jbeta primers. Repertoires were generated with immunoSEQ multiplex PCR, while TCRdb's copy carries only in-frame clones and drops some. The repertoire consists of around 140,000 clones, with approximately 80% occurring once and the leading ten covering around 1.5%. Sequencing was carried out using PBMCs. Receptors were obtained from a woman in her thirties or forties in good health and CMV-seronegative.

This sequence joins TRBV7-9 and TRBJ1-2; 8 bases agree with TRBD1. From germline, CDR1 is SEHNR and CDR2 FQNEAQ (reference sequence). This CDR3 has 13 amino acids. Unmatched junction bases numbered 2, after V lost 5 bases and J lost 3 bases. CDR3 DNA sequence: TGTGCCAGCAGCAAGGGACAGGACTATGGCTACACCTTC. It codes for CASSKGQDYGYTF.

This clone has more than one count but fewer than ten. The rearrangement links TRBV6-1 to TRBJ2-2; 7 nucleotides match TRBD2. The CDR3 consists of 14 residues. Trimming removed 6 bases from V and 5 bases from J; junction bases left unmatched: 6. CDR1 and CDR2 (germline): MNHNS, SASEGT. The CDR3 region has the DNA TGTGCCAGCAGCGGACTAGTTCGAACCGGGGAGCTGTTTTTT. This encodes CASSGLVRTGELFF.

V is TRBV18 and J is TRBJ2-7, with 10 bases lining up with TRBD1. Looked up from germline, CDR1 is KGHSH and CDR2 is LQKENI. There are 16 residues in the CDR3. The V and J ends lost 3 bases and 4 bases, in that order; junction bases with no gene match: 9. The CDR3 spells CASSPIRSGQGYEQYF. In DNA form, the CDR3 reads TGTGCCAGCTCACCCATTCGATCGGGACAGGGGTACGAGCAGTACTTC.

V is TRBV5-6 and J is TRBJ2-2; D might be TRBD2 (5 bases). Germline V lookup: CDR1 SGHDT, CDR2 YYEEEE. V was shortened by 4 bases and J by 4 bases, with 17 bases between the two germline ends. The CDR3 length is 16 residues. The CDR3 sequence is CASSPGWRAATGELFF. CDR3 coding DNA: TGTGCCAGCAGCCCTGGATGGCGGGCGGCCACCGGGGAGCTGTTTTTT.

The J gene is TRBJ1-1, the V gene TRBV6-5; D may be TRBD1 (5 bases). Germline V gene sequence: CDR1 MNHEY, CDR2 SVGAGI. Trimming pared 4 bases from V and 3 bases from J, leaving 9 bases between. The CDR3 covers 13 residues. DNA for the CDR3: TGTGCCAGCAGTTGGGGGAGGTACACTGAAGCTTTCTTT. It encodes CASSWGRYTEAFF.

The V and J genes are TRBV30 and TRBJ1-6; possible D gene TRBD1, 6 bases. This CDR3 comprises 13 residues. CDR1 is GTSNPN, CDR2 SVGIG, per germline (reference sequence). Trimming cost V 1 base and J 10 bases, with 11 bases left between them. CDR3 sequence reads: CAWSGPGVSPLHF. The CDR3 coding sequence is TGTGCCTGGAGTGGACCAGGGGTCTCACCCCTCCACTTT.

The chain carries TRBV2 and TRBJ2-5; D call uncertain. CDR3 length equals 14 residues. Trimming left V 8 bases short and J 0 bases short, with 13 bases between. Germline V gives CDR1 SNHLY, CDR2 FYNNEI. The CDR3 is CASAQAKYQETQYF. In DNA form, the CDR3 reads TGTGCCAGCGCTCAAGCGAAATACCAAGAGACCCAGTACTTC.

The CDR3 region has the DNA TGCGCCAGCAGTGAGAAAGACAGGGCCGCTTTCTTT. Translating gives CASSEKDRAAFF. This chain links TRBV10-1 with TRBJ1-1, with 7 bases aligning to TRBD1. V shed 2 bases and J 11 bases; nucleotides not matched to a gene: 5. Germline assignment: CDR1 WNHNN and CDR2 SYGVQD (reference sequence). CDR3 length: 12 amino acids.

V gene TRBV7-9 combines with J gene TRBJ1-1; no firm D call. CDR3 size: 12 residues. The V end was cut by 1 base, the J end by 5 bases, with 5 bases between. CDR1 and CDR2 (germline): SEHNR, FQNEAQ (reference sequence). The CDR3 nucleotides are TGTGCCAGCAGCTTAGAGACAACTGAAGCTTTCTTT. The encoded protein is CASSLETTEAFF.

In nucleotides, the CDR3 is TGTGCCAGCAGCTTAGCTGGCGGGCCTAGCACAGATACGCAGTATTTT. It is translated as CASSLAGGPSTDTQYF. V gene TRBV7-2 combines with J gene TRBJ2-3; TRBD2 is a possible D gene (5 bases). The CDR3 has 16 amino acids. V lost 0 bases, J lost 0 bases, and 10 bases lay in between. In germline, CDR1 is SGHTA, CDR2 FQGNSA.

The chain is built from TRBV10-3 and TRBJ2-5, with TRBD1 matching 7 bases. With V trimmed by 6 bases and J by 3 bases, 10 bases remained unmatched. Germline-derived CDR1 and CDR2 are ENHRY and SYGVKD. This CDR3 comprises 15 residues. The CDR3 nucleotides are TGTGCCATCAGCAAAGGACAGGCTAATGAAGAGACCCAGTACTTC. Translated: CAISKGQANEETQYF.

The chain employs TRBV7-2 and TRBJ2-6; the match to TRBD1 covers 9 bases. The CDR3 has 17 residues. The J segment lost 1 base and the V segment lost 5 bases, leaving 6 bases of the junction unmatched. Germline V gives CDR1 SGHTA, CDR2 FQGNSA. The CDR3, as DNA: TGTGCCAGCAGCCTTACCGGGACAGGGTCTGGGGCCAACGTCCTGACTTTC. Its protein product is CASSLTGTGSGANVLTF. Together with reference TRBV7-2 and TRBJ2-6, the CDR3 gives the full variable domain: GAGVSQSPSNKVTEKGKDVELRCDPISGHTALYWYRQSLGQGLEFLIYFQGNSAPDKSGLPSDRFSAERTGGSVSTLTIQRTQQEDSAVYLCASSLTGTGSGANVLTFGAGSRLTVL.

This clone was seen more than once but under ten times. The genes are TRBV5-1 and TRBJ1-3; TRBD1 is a possible D gene (6 bases). V dropped 7 bases and J dropped 0 bases, with 17 bases sitting between them. The CDR3 extends over 16 amino acids. Germline V gene lookup returns CDR1 SGHRS and CDR2 YFSETQ. The CDR3 coding sequence is TGCGCCAGCTCGGGTGGGGACACGAACTCTGGAAACACCATATATTTT. Its protein product is CASSGGDTNSGNTIYF.

This rearrangement joins TRBV5-1 to TRBJ2-2; TRBD2 matches at 7 bases. Per germline, CDR1 SGHRS and CDR2 YFSETQ. CDR3 length: 16 residues. With 4 bases clipped from V and 2 bases from J, the junction kept 8 bases outside the gene matches. The CDR3 here is CASSAGLDSNTGELFF. CDR3 bases: TGCGCCAGCAGCGCCGGACTAGATAGCAACACCGGGGAGCTGTTTTTT.

The chain links TRBV5-1 to TRBJ2-7; D possibly corresponds to TRBD2 (7 bases). V was trimmed by 3 bases and J by 2 bases, leaving 15 bases between them. This CDR3 is 15 amino acids long. Germline V CDR1 and CDR2: SGHRS, YFSETQ. The CDR3 sequence: CASSWGGGGTYEQYF. As DNA, the CDR3 is TGCGCCAGCAGCTGGGGAGGCGGGGGCACCTACGAGCAGTACTTC.

This chain links TRBV5-1 with TRBJ2-7; D is undetermined. The germline gives CDR1 SGHRS, CDR2 YFSETQ. CDR3 length: 16 residues. V dropped 2 bases and J dropped 2 bases, with 17 bases sitting between them. The CDR3 nucleotides are TGCGCCAGCAGCTTAGGCGGAGCTCTCCCGACCTACGAGCAGTACTTC. It is translated as CASSLGGALPTYEQYF.

The chain uses TRBV7-9 and TRBJ1-5; D is unresolved. Between the trimmed V and J ends, which lost 2 bases and 0 bases, there was a span of 14 bases. The CDR3 covers 17 residues. The germline V gene encodes CDR1 SEHNR and CDR2 FQNEAQ (reference sequence). The CDR3 DNA is TGTGCCAGCAGCTTATACCGGTCAGACTATAGCAATCAGCCCCAGCATTTT. This translates into CASSLYRSDYSNQPQHF.